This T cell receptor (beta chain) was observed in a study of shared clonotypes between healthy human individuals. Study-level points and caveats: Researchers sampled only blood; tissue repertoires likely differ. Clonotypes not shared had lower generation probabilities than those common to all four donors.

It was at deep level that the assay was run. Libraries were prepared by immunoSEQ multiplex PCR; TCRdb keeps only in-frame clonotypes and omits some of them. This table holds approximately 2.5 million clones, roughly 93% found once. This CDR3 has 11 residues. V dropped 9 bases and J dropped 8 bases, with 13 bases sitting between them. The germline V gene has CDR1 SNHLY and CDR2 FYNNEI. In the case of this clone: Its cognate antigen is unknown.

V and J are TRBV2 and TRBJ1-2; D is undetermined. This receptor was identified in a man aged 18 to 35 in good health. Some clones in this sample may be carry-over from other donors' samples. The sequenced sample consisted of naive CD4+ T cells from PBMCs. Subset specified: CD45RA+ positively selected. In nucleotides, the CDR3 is TGTGCCAGTCGGGAGGGAGGAGGCTACACCTTC. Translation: CASREGGGYTF.